A single sample gave rise to the 32 T cell receptor beta chains below, sequenced in a study of early T cells in non-severe SARS-CoV-2 infection. TCRdb independently ran MiXCR on the 5' RACE reads; one entry per CDR3 protein. The sample shows about 58,000 distinct CDR3 sequences, 9.5% to 15% of them seen only once. Sequences were obtained from whole blood. These receptors were taken from an adult who was a healthcare worker with PCR-confirmed SARS-CoV-2 infection or an uninfected control (not recorded which).

In its sample, this clonotype was seen many times. The J gene is TRBJ2-7, the V gene TRBV20-1; weak D call: TRBD1 (6 bases). Trimming took 5 bases from V and 7 from J, leaving 15 bases between them. Germline lookup yields CDR1 DFQATT and CDR2 SNEGSKA (reference sequence). The CDR3 runs to 12 residues. CDR3 amino acids: CSAPRQGREQYF. In nucleotides, the CDR3 is TGCAGTGCTCCCCGCCAGGGGCGGGAGCAGTACTTC.

This clonotype was counted ten times or more. The chain uses TRBV29-1 and TRBJ1-1; 7 bases match TRBD1. Per the germline V gene, CDR1 is SQVTM and CDR2 is ANQGSEA. The CDR3 totals 14 residues. The ends lost 6 bases at V and 3 bases at J; junction bases unmatched: 10. The CDR3 DNA sequence: TGCAGCGTCTTAATACAGGGGTCGGACACTGAAGCTTTCTTT. This codes for CSVLIQGSDTEAFF.

This clonotype turned up a few times. The V call is TRBV10-2, the J call TRBJ2-7; D not resolved. There are 14 residues in the CDR3. CDR1 is WSHSY, CDR2 SAAADI, per germline. Trimming took off 5 bases at V and 2 bases at J, with 13 bases between the two ends. This CDR3 is CASSLSRDAYEQYF. CDR3 DNA sequence: TGCGCCAGCAGTCTCAGCAGAGACGCCTACGAGCAGTACTTC.

This clonotype was seen a few times. The rearrangement joins TRBV20-1 to TRBJ1-5; D is ambiguous. The ends were cut back, 6 bases at V and 7 bases at J, with 13 bases in the middle. CDR1 and CDR2 from the germline V gene are DFQATT and SNEGSKA (reference sequence). This CDR3 is 12 amino acids long. CDR3 nucleotide sequence: TGCAGTGCCAGGCCGTCGGCACAGCCCCAGCATTTT. Its translation: CSARPSAQPQHF.

The rearrangement uses TRBV18 and TRBJ2-1; 8 bases are shared with TRBD2. Germline loops: CDR1 KGHSH, CDR2 LQKENI. The V segment lost 2 bases and the J segment 0 bases; nucleotides outside the gene matches: 3. This CDR3 spans 16 amino acids. Here the CDR3 DNA reads TGTGCCAGCTCACCAGTAGCGGGGAGCTCCTACAATGAGCAGTTCTTC. It yields the protein CASSPVAGSSYNEQFF.

The rearrangement joins TRBV29-1 to TRBJ2-7; possibly TRBD2 for D (6 bases). Germline-derived CDR1 and CDR2 are SQVTM and ANQGSEA. This CDR3 has 12 residues. Deletions cut 3 bases from V and 6 bases from J, with 12 bases between. The CDR3 region is CSVDKTGGEQYF. The DNA of the CDR3 is TGCAGCGTTGATAAGACCGGGGGCGAGCAGTACTTC.

This clonotype showed up many times. The chain combines TRBV7-3 with TRBJ2-5; no reliable D call. Germline V gene sequence: CDR1 SGHTA, CDR2 FQGTGA. Trimming shortened V by 2 bases and J by 1 base, and 5 bases separated the two germline ends. The CDR3 is made up of 13 amino acids. CDR3 residues: CASSLSGQETQYF. The CDR3 DNA follows: TGTGCCAGCAGCTTATCCGGCCAAGAGACCCAGTACTTC.

At least ten counts were recorded for this clonotype. The chain couples TRBV5-1 to TRBJ2-5, with D hard to call. The ends were cut back, 4 bases at V and 1 base at J, with 11 bases in the middle. CDR1 SGHRS and CDR2 YFSETQ come from the germline V gene. The CDR3 has 14 amino acids. This CDR3 reads CASSPGQSQETQYF. The CDR3 DNA is TGCGCCAGCAGCCCGGGTCAGAGCCAAGAGACCCAGTACTTC.

This clonotype showed up just a few times. The rearrangement links TRBV28 to TRBJ2-5; the D is unclear. Germline assignment: CDR1 MDHEN and CDR2 SYDVKM. This CDR3 is 14 amino acids long. Trimming cost V 4 bases and J 1 base, with 10 bases left between them. The CDR3 region is CASSSSWAQETQYF. CDR3 bases: TGTGCCAGCAGTTCAAGCTGGGCCCAAGAGACCCAGTACTTC.

This clonotype was observed many times. The CDR3 coding sequence is TGTGCCAGCAGGAGTGGACTAGCGGGAAAAGAGCAGTTCTTC. Its translation is CASRSGLAGKEQFF. The chain recombines TRBV2 with TRBJ2-1, with 12 bases lining up with TRBD2. This CDR3 spans 14 amino acids. With V trimmed by 6 bases and J by 10 bases, 7 bases remained unmatched. Germline CDR1 and CDR2: SNHLY and FYNNEI.

This clonotype was observed at least ten times. The V gene is TRBV29-1, the J gene TRBJ2-5; perhaps TRBD1 as D (6 bases). The CDR3 runs to 13 residues. Germline assignment: CDR1 SQVTM and CDR2 ANQGSEA. V lost 4 bases to trimming and J lost 4 bases, with 13 bases between them. The CDR3: CSVGDTSRETQYF. The CDR3 DNA is TGCAGCGTTGGGGACACCTCACGAGAGACCCAGTACTTC.

The table lists this clonotype with a few counts. J is TRBJ2-2 and V is TRBV11-2; TRBD2 aligns across 8 bases. Germline V lookup: CDR1 SGHAT, CDR2 FQNNGV. The CDR3 sequence is 16 residues long. V gave up 5 bases and J gave up 0 bases; unmatched junction bases: 5. The CDR3 spells CASSRTSSSNTGELFF. The DNA for the CDR3 is TGTGCCAGCAGCAGGACTAGCAGTTCGAACACCGGGGAGCTGTTTTTT. The entire variable domain, with the rest obtained from reference TRBV11-2 and TRBJ2-2, is as follows: EAGVAQSPRYKIIEKRQSVAFWCNPISGHATLYWYQQILGQGPKLLIQFQNNGVVDDSQLPKDRFSAERLKGVDSTLKIQPAKLEDSAVYLCASSRTSSSNTGELFFGEGSRLTVL.

This clonotype was seen a handful of times. V and J are TRBV18 and TRBJ2-5; 7 nucleotides match TRBD2. Per germline, CDR1 KGHSH and CDR2 LQKENI. This CDR3 comprises 13 residues. The V segment lost 10 bases and the J segment 0 bases; nucleotides outside the gene matches: 5. CDR3 in DNA: TGTGCCACTAGCGGCTCGTACCAAGAGACCCAGTACTTC. Its translation: CATSGSYQETQYF.

This clonotype was counted at least ten times. This sequence joins TRBV28 and TRBJ2-1; 7 bases are a match to TRBD2. Germline values: CDR1 MDHEN, CDR2 SYDVKM. V dropped 10 bases and J dropped 4; count of bases not matched to a gene: 10. This CDR3 is 14 amino acids long. The CDR3 reads CATGGGSGYNEQFF. As DNA, the CDR3 is TGTGCCACTGGTGGCGGGAGTGGGTACAATGAGCAGTTCTTC. Complete variable domain (other parts from reference TRBV28 and TRBJ2-1): DVKVTQSSRYLVKRTGEKVFLECVQDMDHENMFWYRQDPGLGLRLIYFSYDVKMKEKGDIPEGYSVSREKKERFSLILESASTNQTSMYLCATGGGSGYNEQFFGPGTRLTVL.

V gene TRBV2 combines with J gene TRBJ1-2; TRBD1 is a possible D gene (5 bases). This CDR3 has 13 residues. The germline gives CDR1 SNHLY, CDR2 FYNNEI. Trimming cost V 2 bases and J 4 bases, with 8 bases left between them. Here the CDR3 DNA reads TGTGCCAGCAGTGAACGACAGTCCTATGGCTACACCTTC. Its protein is CASSERQSYGYTF.

The chain joins TRBV20-1 to TRBJ1-1; weak D call: TRBD1 (5 bases). The ends were cut back, 5 bases at V and 1 base at J, with 14 bases in the middle. The CDR3 loop spans 14 amino acids. Germline V gene data show CDR1 as DFQATT and CDR2 as SNEGSKA (reference sequence). The CDR3 reads CSAWPRGKNTEAFF. For the CDR3, the DNA is TGCAGTGCTTGGCCCCGGGGGAAGAACACTGAAGCTTTCTTT.

This clonotype occurred many times. The chain employs TRBV28 and TRBJ1-1; tentatively, D is TRBD1 (5 bases). The germline V and J ends were trimmed by 6 bases and 6 bases, with 11 bases remaining between them. The CDR3 is 12 amino acids. Germline-derived CDR1 and CDR2 are MDHEN and SYDVKM. CDR3 sequence: CASRIWGAEAFF. The CDR3 DNA reads as TGTGCCAGCAGGATATGGGGGGCTGAAGCTTTCTTT. The full variable domain, with the rest looked up from reference TRBV28 and TRBJ1-1, is DVKVTQSSRYLVKRTGEKVFLECVQDMDHENMFWYRQDPGLGLRLIYFSYDVKMKEKGDIPEGYSVSREKKERFSLILESASTNQTSMYLCASRIWGAEAFFGQGTRLTVV.

The J gene is TRBJ2-3, the V gene TRBV10-2, with 8 bases identical to TRBD2. The J segment lost 2 bases and the V segment lost 10 bases, leaving 5 bases of the junction unmatched. The CDR3 runs 13 residues. Germline-derived CDR1 and CDR2 are WSHSY and SAAADI. The CDR3 DNA is TGCGCCACTCTGACTAGCGACACAGATACGCAGTATTTT. As protein: CATLTSDTDTQYF.

This clonotype came up a few times. The chain recombines TRBV27 with TRBJ2-5, with TRBD2 as a possible D gene (6 bases). Per the germline V gene, CDR1 is MNHEY and CDR2 is SMNVEV (reference sequence). The V end was cut by 3 bases, the J end by 4 bases, with 12 bases between. This CDR3 is built from 14 residues. The CDR3 spells CASSFAGSRETQYF. The CDR3, as DNA: TGTGCCAGCAGTTTTGCGGGAAGCAGAGAGACCCAGTACTTC.

J is TRBJ2-7 and V is TRBV7-2; 8 bases align to TRBD2. Per the germline V gene, CDR1 is SGHTA and CDR2 is FQGNSA. V lost 8 bases and J lost 3; bases outside the gene matches: 6. CDR3 size: 13 residues. The chain's CDR3 is CASQLSGGYEQYF. CDR3 nucleotides: TGTGCCAGCCAGTTGAGCGGGGGCTACGAGCAGTACTTC.

The sample holds many counts of this clonotype. The CDR3 region is CSALGGKLFF. The CDR3, as DNA: TGCAGCGCTCTGGGGGGGAAACTGTTTTTT. This sequence joins TRBV29-1 and TRBJ1-4; TRBD1 might be the D (5 bases). The CDR3 is made up of 10 amino acids. V was cut by 7 bases and J by 11 bases, with 11 bases left in between. Germline CDR1 and CDR2: SQVTM and ANQGSEA.

The chain couples TRBV20-1 to TRBJ2-2; D unclear. The CDR3 sequence is 12 residues long. The V end lost 5 bases, the J end lost 1 base, and 5 bases lay between the germline ends. Germline CDR1 is DFQATT and CDR2 is SNEGSKA (reference sequence). The CDR3 spells CSARQNTGELFF. CDR3 sequence (DNA): TGCAGTGCTCGACAGAACACCGGGGAGCTGTTTTTT.

Here the CDR3 reads CASSSGFKVPYEQYF. The CDR3 DNA is TGCGCCAGCAGCTCCGGCTTCAAGGTCCCCTACGAGCAGTACTTC. J is TRBJ2-7 and V is TRBV5-1; D is uncertain. CDR3 length: 15 residues. Trimming removed 3 bases at V and 2 bases at J, with 15 bases between. From germline, CDR1 is SGHRS and CDR2 YFSETQ.

The V and J genes are TRBV29-1 and TRBJ2-3, with D unresolved. The germline CDR1 and CDR2 sequences are SQVTM and ANQGSEA. CDR3 length: 12 residues. V shed 0 bases and J shed 5 bases, with 6 bases lying between them. The CDR3 loop is CSVEERLDTQYF. Written as DNA, the CDR3 is TGCAGCGTTGAAGAGCGGCTAGATACGCAGTATTTT.

Many counts were recorded for this clonotype. CDR3 protein: CASSEAGVPSYEQYF. CDR3 sequence (DNA): TGTGCCAGCAGTGAAGCGGGAGTCCCCTCCTACGAGCAGTACTTC. The J gene is TRBJ2-7, the V gene TRBV28; 8 bases fit TRBD2. Germline values: CDR1 MDHEN, CDR2 SYDVKM. The ends lost 5 bases at V and 0 bases at J; junction bases unmatched: 6. The CDR3 consists of 15 residues.

This clonotype was observed a few times. CDR3 DNA: TGTGCCAGCTCACCACCGGACTGGCCAGATACGCAGTATTTT. Its translation is CASSPPDWPDTQYF. This chain uses TRBV18 with TRBJ2-3; D may be TRBD2 (5 bases). Germline-derived CDR1 and CDR2 are KGHSH and LQKENI. This CDR3 has 14 residues. V was cut by 0 bases and J by 4 bases, with 8 bases left in between.

This clonotype was detected ten times or more. This rearrangement joins TRBV29-1 to TRBJ1-1; no clear D. V dropped 4 bases and J dropped 4 bases, with 16 bases sitting between them. Germline V lookup: CDR1 SQVTM, CDR2 ANQGSEA. The CDR3 consists of 14 residues. The CDR3 here is CSVVQHREATEAFF. As DNA, the CDR3 is TGCAGCGTTGTACAACACCGGGAGGCCACTGAAGCTTTCTTT.

This chain links TRBV9 with TRBJ2-3; TRBD2 matches 12 bases. The V and J ends lost 4 bases and 5 bases, in that order; junction bases with no gene match: 11. Per the germline V gene, CDR1 is SGDLS and CDR2 is YYNGEE. The CDR3 has 17 amino acids. CDR3 coding DNA: TGTGCCAGCAGCACCAGGGGACTAGCGGGTCCAAAAGATACGCAGTATTTT. Encoded protein: CASSTRGLAGPKDTQYF.

This chain joins TRBV29-1 and TRBJ1-1; D is undetermined. V was clipped by 8 bases and J by 0 bases, with 16 bases between them. CDR1 SQVTM and CDR2 ANQGSEA come from the germline V gene. CDR3 size: 14 residues. CDR3 bases: TGCAGCCCAACCACCGCCTCGATGAACACTGAAGCTTTCTTT. Encoded protein: CSPTTASMNTEAFF.

This clonotype turned up a few times. This chain joins TRBV3-1 and TRBJ2-7, with D possibly being TRBD2 (5 bases). Germline assignment: CDR1 LGHDT and CDR2 YNNKEL (reference sequence). Deletions cut 4 bases from V and 5 bases from J, with 15 bases between. This CDR3 is built from 14 residues. The DNA for the CDR3 is TGTGCCAGCAGCCCGTCCGGGATCGCGAACGAGCAGTACTTC. Its translation: CASSPSGIANEQYF.

V gene TRBV6-5 combines with J gene TRBJ2-3; D unclear. CDR3 size: 16 residues. Germline CDR1 reads MNHEY; CDR2 reads SVGAGI. With 0 bases removed from V and 6 bases from J, the gap between germline ends came to 16 bases. CDR3 bases: TGTGCCAGCAGTTACTCGGGCTCCCGAGATTGGGATACGCAGTATTTT. Amino acid sequence: CASSYSGSRDWDTQYF.

This clonotype was seen repeatedly, ten times or more. In DNA, the CDR3 is TGTGCCAGCAGCTCCCGGGAGGGCCACGCCGGGGAGCTGTTTTTT. Its protein product is CASSSREGHAGELFF. The rearrangement uses TRBV9 and TRBJ2-2; 8 bases are a match to TRBD2. CDR3 length equals 15 residues. V trimming: 4 bases; J trimming: 6 bases; junction bases outside the gene matches: 8. Germline CDR1 and CDR2: SGDLS and YYNGEE. The whole variable domain, remainder taken from reference TRBV9 and TRBJ2-2, is DSGVTQTPKHLITATGQRVTLRCSPRSGDLSVYWYQQSLDQGLQFLIQYYNGEERAKGNILERFSAQQFPDLHSELNLSSLELGDSALYFCASSSREGHAGELFFGEGSRLTVL.